This passage covers 6 T cell receptor beta chains from one sample sequenced in a study of T cells in Graves' hyperthyroidism and ophthalmopathy. There were TCR beta CDR3 regions amplified from RNA transcripts. With the HTBI primer set, the TCR CDR3 went through a first round of RT-PCR. MiXCR, run by TCRdb on the multiplex PCR reads, gives a single entry per CDR3 protein. The table has fewer than 850,000 distinct CDR3 sequences, approximately 15% seen once. Source material: blood. The receptors here all came from a man aged 50-59 years with Graves' hyperthyroidism.

This clonotype was observed a few times. The DNA for the CDR3 is TGTGCCAGTTGGGGACTAGCGGAGGCCGACAATGAGCAGTTCTTC. Translated: CASWGLAEADNEQFF. This sequence joins TRBV5-8 and TRBJ2-1, with 11 bases aligning to TRBD2. The CDR3 runs to 15 residues. Germline V lookup: CDR1 SGHTS, CDR2 YDEGEE. Losses at the gene ends were 8 bases for V and 5 bases for J; bases not matched to a gene: 9.

In this sample, this clonotype turned up many times. The chain joins TRBV9 to TRBJ1-1; no definite D call. V was cut by 0 bases and J by 1 base, with 4 bases left in between. Germline CDR1 is SGDLS and CDR2 is YYNGEE. The length of the CDR3 is 13 residues. This chain's CDR3 is CASSVDQNTEAFF. CDR3 coding DNA: TGTGCCAGCAGCGTAGACCAGAACACTGAAGCTTTCTTT.

The V gene is TRBV2, the J gene TRBJ1-2; 7 bases match TRBD1. The CDR3 consists of 14 residues. The V segment lost 9 bases and the J segment 2 bases; nucleotides outside the gene matches: 9. CDR1 SNHLY and CDR2 FYNNEI come from the germline V gene. As DNA, the CDR3 is TGTGCCAGTAAGACAGGGTCGGCCAACTATGGCTACACCTTC. Translating it yields CASKTGSANYGYTF.

This clonotype was recorded many times. The chain couples TRBV11-2 to TRBJ2-2, with a tentative D call TRBD2 (5 bases). Trimming took off 6 bases at V and 4 bases at J, with 12 bases between the two ends. The CDR3 is made up of 14 amino acids. From germline, CDR1 is SGHAT and CDR2 FQNNGV. In DNA, the CDR3 is TGTGCCAGCAGGCAAGCGGACCCCACCGGGGAGCTGTTTTTT. Protein: CASRQADPTGELFF. Full variable domain (rest looked up from reference TRBV11-2 and TRBJ2-2): EAGVAQSPRYKIIEKRQSVAFWCNPISGHATLYWYQQILGQGPKLLIQFQNNGVVDDSQLPKDRFSAERLKGVDSTLKIQPAKLEDSAVYLCASRQADPTGELFFGEGSRLTVL.

This clonotype turned up a few times. The V gene is TRBV9, the J gene TRBJ2-1; the match to TRBD2 covers 7 bases. Germline CDR1 and CDR2: SGDLS and YYNGEE. With 6 bases clipped from V and 10 bases from J, the junction kept 13 bases outside the gene matches. This CDR3 has 14 amino acids. The CDR3 is CASTTWAGAQEQFF. In nucleotides, the CDR3 is TGTGCCAGCACCACTTGGGCGGGAGCACAGGAGCAGTTCTTC.

This clonotype was counted a few times. This sequence joins TRBV7-8 and TRBJ1-2, with 7 nucleotides matching TRBD1. Germline loops: CDR1 SGHVS, CDR2 FQNEAQ. J gave up 8 bases and V 2 bases, and 5 bases lay outside the gene matches. This CDR3 region has 13 residues. CDR3 amino acids: CASSLSPGGGYTF. The CDR3 DNA reads as TGTGCCAGCAGCTTATCACCAGGGGGAGGCTACACCTTC.